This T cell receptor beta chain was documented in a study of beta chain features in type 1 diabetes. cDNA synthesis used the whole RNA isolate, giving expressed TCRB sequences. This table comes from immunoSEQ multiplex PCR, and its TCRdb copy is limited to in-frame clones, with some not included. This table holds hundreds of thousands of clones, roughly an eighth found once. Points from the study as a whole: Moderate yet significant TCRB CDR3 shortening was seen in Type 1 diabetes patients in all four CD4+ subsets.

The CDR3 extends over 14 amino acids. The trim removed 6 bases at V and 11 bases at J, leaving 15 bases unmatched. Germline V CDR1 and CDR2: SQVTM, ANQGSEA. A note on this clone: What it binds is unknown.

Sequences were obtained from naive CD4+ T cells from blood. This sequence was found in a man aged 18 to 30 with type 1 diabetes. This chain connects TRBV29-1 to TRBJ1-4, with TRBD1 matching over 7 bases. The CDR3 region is CSVGRTDRAQKLFF. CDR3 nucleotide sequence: TGCAGCGTCGGCCGTACCGACAGGGCGCAGAAACTGTTTTTT.